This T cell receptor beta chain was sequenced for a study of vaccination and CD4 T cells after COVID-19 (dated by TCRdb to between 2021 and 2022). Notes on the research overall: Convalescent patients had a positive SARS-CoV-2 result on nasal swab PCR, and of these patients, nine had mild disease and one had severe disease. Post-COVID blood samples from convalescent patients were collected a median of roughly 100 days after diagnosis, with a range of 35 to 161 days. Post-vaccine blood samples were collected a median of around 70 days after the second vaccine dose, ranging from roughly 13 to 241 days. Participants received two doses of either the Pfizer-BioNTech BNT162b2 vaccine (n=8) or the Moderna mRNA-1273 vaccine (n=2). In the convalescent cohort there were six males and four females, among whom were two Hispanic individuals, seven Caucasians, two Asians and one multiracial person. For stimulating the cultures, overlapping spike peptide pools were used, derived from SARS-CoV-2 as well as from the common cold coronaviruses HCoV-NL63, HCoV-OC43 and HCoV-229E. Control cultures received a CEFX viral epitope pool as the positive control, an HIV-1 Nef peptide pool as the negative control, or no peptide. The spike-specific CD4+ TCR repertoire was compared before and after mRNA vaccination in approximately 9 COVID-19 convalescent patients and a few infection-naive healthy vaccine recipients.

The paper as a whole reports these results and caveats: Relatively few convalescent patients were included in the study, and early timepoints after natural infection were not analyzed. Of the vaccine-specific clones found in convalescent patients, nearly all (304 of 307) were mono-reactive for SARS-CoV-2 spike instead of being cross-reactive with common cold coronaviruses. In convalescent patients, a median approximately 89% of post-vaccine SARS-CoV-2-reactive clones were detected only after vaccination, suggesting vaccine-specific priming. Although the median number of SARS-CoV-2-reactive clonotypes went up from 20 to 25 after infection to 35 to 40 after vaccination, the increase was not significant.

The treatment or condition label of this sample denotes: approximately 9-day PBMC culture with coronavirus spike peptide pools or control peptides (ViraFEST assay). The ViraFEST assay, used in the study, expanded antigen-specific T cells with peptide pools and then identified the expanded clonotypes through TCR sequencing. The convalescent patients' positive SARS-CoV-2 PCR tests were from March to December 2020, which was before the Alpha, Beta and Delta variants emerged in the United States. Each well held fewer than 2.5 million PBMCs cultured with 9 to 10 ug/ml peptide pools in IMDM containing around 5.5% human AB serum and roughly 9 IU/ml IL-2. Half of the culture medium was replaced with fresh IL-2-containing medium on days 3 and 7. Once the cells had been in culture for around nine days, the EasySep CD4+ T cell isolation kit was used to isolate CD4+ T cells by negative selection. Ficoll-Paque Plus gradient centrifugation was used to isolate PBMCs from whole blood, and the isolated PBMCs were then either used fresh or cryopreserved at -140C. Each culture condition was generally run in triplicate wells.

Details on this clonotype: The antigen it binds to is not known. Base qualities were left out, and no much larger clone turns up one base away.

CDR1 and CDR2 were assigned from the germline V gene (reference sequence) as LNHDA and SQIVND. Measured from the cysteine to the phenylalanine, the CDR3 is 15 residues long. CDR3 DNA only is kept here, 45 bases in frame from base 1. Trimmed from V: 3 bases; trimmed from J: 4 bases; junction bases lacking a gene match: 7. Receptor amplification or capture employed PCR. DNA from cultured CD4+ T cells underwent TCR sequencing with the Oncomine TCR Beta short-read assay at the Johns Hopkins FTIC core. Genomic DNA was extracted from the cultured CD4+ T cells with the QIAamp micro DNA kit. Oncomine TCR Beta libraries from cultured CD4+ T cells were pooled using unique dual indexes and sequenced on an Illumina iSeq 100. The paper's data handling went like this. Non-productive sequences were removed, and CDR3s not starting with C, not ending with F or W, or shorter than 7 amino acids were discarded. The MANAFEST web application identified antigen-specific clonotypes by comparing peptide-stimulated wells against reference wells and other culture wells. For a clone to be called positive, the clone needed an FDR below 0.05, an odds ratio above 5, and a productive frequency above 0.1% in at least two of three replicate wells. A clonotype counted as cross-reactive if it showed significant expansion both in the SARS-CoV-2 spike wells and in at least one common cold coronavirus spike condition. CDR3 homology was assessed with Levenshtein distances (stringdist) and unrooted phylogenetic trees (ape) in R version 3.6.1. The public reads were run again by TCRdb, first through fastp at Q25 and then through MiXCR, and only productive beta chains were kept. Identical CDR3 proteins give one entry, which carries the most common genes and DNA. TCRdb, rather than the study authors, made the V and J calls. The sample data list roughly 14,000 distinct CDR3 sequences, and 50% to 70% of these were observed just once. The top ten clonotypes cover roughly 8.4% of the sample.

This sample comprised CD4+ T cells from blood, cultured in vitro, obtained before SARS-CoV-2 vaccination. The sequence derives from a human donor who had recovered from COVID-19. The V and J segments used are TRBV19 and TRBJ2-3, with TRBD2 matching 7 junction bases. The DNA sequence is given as TGTGCCAGTAGTATCTCCCCAGGGAGGGCAGATACGCAGTATTTT. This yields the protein CASSISPGRADTQYF. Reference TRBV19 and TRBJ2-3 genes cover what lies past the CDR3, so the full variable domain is DGGITQSPKYLFRKEGQNVTLSCEQNLNHDAMYWYRQDPGQGLRLIYYSQIVNDFQKGDIAEGYSVSREKKESFPLTVTSAQKNPTAFYLCASSISPGRADTQYFGPGTRLTVL.